These 30 T cell receptor beta chains were sequenced from one sample in a study of blood T cell repertoires in COVID-19. Data came from immunoSEQ multiplex PCR; TCRdb stores just in-frame clones and leaves some out. Of about 300,000 clones listed, around four fifths are singletons. Sequencing was performed on peripheral blood. All receptors derive from a woman between 50 and 59 years old who had recovered from COVID-19.

The chain employs TRBV6-2 or TRBV6-3 and TRBJ2-7; 12 bases are shared with TRBD1. The junction had 11 bases not matched to a gene; V was cut back by 4 bases and J by 7 bases. CDR1 and CDR2 from the germline V gene are MNHEY and SVGEGT. The CDR3 contains 16 residues. The CDR3 region has the DNA TGTGCCAGCAGTTTCGCCGGGACAGGGGGCGCGGGGGAGCAGTACTTC. Its translation is CASSFAGTGGAGEQYF.

This clone has a single count. The chain carries TRBV19 and TRBJ2-3; tentatively, D is TRBD2 (6 bases). The germline V gene has CDR1 LNHDA and CDR2 SQIVND (reference sequence). V lost 6 bases and J 4 bases, leaving 20 bases between the germline ends. The CDR3 sequence is 16 residues long. CDR3 loop: CASRGVGTYRADTQYF. CDR3 nucleotides: TGTGCCAGTAGAGGGGTGGGGACTTACAGAGCAGATACGCAGTATTTT.

In this sample, this clone turned up a few times. The chain combines TRBV3-1 (or the pseudogene TRBV3-2) with TRBJ2-1; 9 bases match TRBD2. The length of the CDR3 is 15 residues. Germline assignment: CDR1 LGHDT and CDR2 YNNKEL (reference sequence). The junction had 4 bases not matched to a gene; V was cut back by 4 bases and J by 3 bases. CDR3 coding DNA: TGTGCCAGCAGCCCTCTAGCGGGGAACTACAATGAGCAGTTCTTC. Translating it yields CASSPLAGNYNEQFF.

The chain carries TRBV7-2 and TRBJ2-7; TRBD2 matches 15 bases. The V segment lost 6 bases and the J segment 7 bases; nucleotides outside the gene matches: 10. This CDR3 spans 16 amino acids. CDR1 and CDR2 (germline): SGHTA, FQGNSA. The CDR3 DNA reads TGTGCCAGCAGACCCGGACTAGCGGGGGGGCCGGGGGAGCAGTACTTC. This sequence encodes CASRPGLAGGPGEQYF.

This chain joins TRBV5-4 and TRBJ2-6; D is ambiguous. V was cut by 0 bases and J by 0 bases, with 7 bases left in between. From germline, CDR1 is SGHNT and CDR2 YYREEE (reference sequence). The CDR3 spans 16 residues. In DNA, the CDR3 is TGTGCCAGCAGCTTGGCGTGGCTCTCTGGGGCCAACGTCCTGACTTTC. Residues: CASSLAWLSGANVLTF.

This rearrangement joins TRBV6-5 to TRBJ2-1; TRBD2 matches at 9 bases. The ends lost 2 bases at V and 6 bases at J; junction bases unmatched: 8. The germline CDR1 and CDR2 sequences are MNHEY and SVGAGI. The CDR3 consists of 16 residues. As DNA, the CDR3 is TGTGCCAGCAGTTACCCCGGGGCTAGCGGGGTCAATGAGCAGTTCTTC. Translated, it gives CASSYPGASGVNEQFF.

This chain uses TRBV5-4 with TRBJ2-7; possibly TRBD2 for D (5 bases). The CDR3 sequence is 14 residues long. The germline gives CDR1 SGHNT, CDR2 YYREEE (reference sequence). The ends were cut back, 0 bases at V and 7 bases at J, with 14 bases in the middle. For the CDR3, the DNA is TGTGCCAGCAGCTTGGTTCGAGGGTCGGGGGAGCAGTACTTC. This encodes CASSLVRGSGEQYF.

This chain links TRBV27 with TRBJ2-1, with D possibly TRBD2 on 5 matching bases. Germline-derived CDR1 and CDR2 are MNHEY and SMNVEV (reference sequence). The V and J ends lost 3 bases and 9 bases respectively, with 6 bases between them. The CDR3 totals 11 residues. CDR3 in amino acids: CASSFEGEQFF. CDR3 DNA sequence: TGTGCCAGCAGTTTCGAGGGTGAGCAGTTCTTC.

The gene calls are TRBV5-1 and TRBJ2-1; the D is unclear. Germline lookup yields CDR1 SGHRS and CDR2 YFSETQ. The CDR3 contains 16 residues. V gave up 4 bases and J gave up 0 bases, with 14 bases separating them. The CDR3 loop reads CASSQTRVNSYNEQFF. The CDR3 DNA reads TGCGCCAGCAGCCAAACCCGCGTTAACTCCTACAATGAGCAGTTCTTC.

V usage is TRBV6-5 and J usage is TRBJ1-3; perhaps TRBD1 as D (6 bases). This CDR3 is 13 amino acids long. Trimming removed 9 bases at V and 4 bases at J, with 13 bases between. Germline-derived CDR1 and CDR2 are MNHEY and SVGAGI. The CDR3 spells CARQGLQGNTIYF. The CDR3 nucleotides read TGTGCCAGACAGGGCCTGCAGGGAAACACCATATATTTT.

The rearrangement links TRBV28 to TRBJ1-5; tentatively, D is TRBD1 (5 bases). CDR1 is MDHEN and CDR2 is SYDVKM in the germline V gene. Trimming removed 4 bases at V and 0 bases at J, with 19 bases between. This CDR3 comprises 18 residues. CDR3 sequence (DNA): TGTGCCAGCAGTTCGGCCCCCGGGGGTGGGGATAGCAATCAGCCCCAGCATTTT. Protein sequence: CASSSAPGGGDSNQPQHF.

This rearrangement joins TRBV3-1 (or the pseudogene TRBV3-2) to TRBJ1-1; 8 nucleotides align to TRBD1. Germline V CDR1 and CDR2: LGHDT, YNNKEL (reference sequence). The V segment lost 5 bases and the J segment 1 base; nucleotides outside the gene matches: 9. The CDR3 totals 16 residues. The CDR3 region is CASSRTGRIRNTEAFF. As DNA, the CDR3 is TGTGCCAGCAGCAGGACAGGGAGGATCAGGAACACTGAAGCTTTCTTT.

The chain combines TRBV2 with TRBJ2-1; TRBD2 matches 9 bases. The CDR3 has 15 residues. Trimming took 7 bases from V and 13 from J; bases not matched to a gene: 17. Germline CDR1 is SNHLY and CDR2 is FYNNEI. The CDR3 coding sequence is TGTGCCAGCACCCTCCAAGGTCTAGCGGGGAACGATCAGTTCTTC. Amino acid sequence: CASTLQGLAGNDQFF.

V gene TRBV6-1 combines with J gene TRBJ2-7; a weak D match, TRBD1 (6 bases). The CDR3 covers 15 residues. CDR1 is MNHNS, CDR2 SASEGT, per germline. V dropped 3 bases and J dropped 8 bases, with 20 bases sitting between them. CDR3 DNA: TGTGCCAGCAGTGATATAGCACAGGGTAGTATCAAGCAGTACTTC. It encodes CASSDIAQGSIKQYF.

The chain combines TRBV28 with TRBJ2-2; D uncertain. This CDR3 is 12 amino acids long. Trimming stripped 3 bases from V and 5 bases from J, with 4 bases between. Germline V gene sequence: CDR1 MDHEN, CDR2 SYDVKM. The CDR3 sequence is CASSFGTGELFF. The CDR3 nucleotides read TGTGCCAGCAGTTTCGGTACCGGGGAGCTGTTTTTT.

The chain recombines TRBV19 with TRBJ1-5; no clear D. The CDR3 totals 16 residues. V was clipped by 2 bases and J by 8 bases, with 19 bases between them. CDR1 is LNHDA and CDR2 is SQIVND in the germline V gene (reference sequence). CDR3 in amino acids: CASSITLATLIKPQHF. DNA for the CDR3: TGTGCCAGTAGTATAACGCTAGCCACGTTAATCAAGCCCCAGCATTTT. Full variable domain (outside the CDR3, taken from reference TRBV19 and TRBJ1-5): DGGITQSPKYLFRKEGQNVTLSCEQNLNHDAMYWYRQDPGQGLRLIYYSQIVNDFQKGDIAEGYSVSREKKESFPLTVTSAQKNPTAFYLCASSITLATLIKPQHFGDGTRLSIL.

CDR3 sequence reads: CASSLLSGGSPLHF. The CDR3 nucleotides are TGCGCCAGCAGCTTGTTAAGCGGCGGTTCACCCCTCCACTTT. This rearrangement joins TRBV5-1 to TRBJ1-6, with D hard to call. Germline V gene data show CDR1 as SGHRS and CDR2 as YFSETQ. The V and J ends lost 1 base and 9 bases respectively, with 11 bases between them. There are 14 residues in the CDR3.

The chain recombines TRBV5-4 with TRBJ2-7; 7 bases line up with TRBD1. J was trimmed by 3 bases and V by 2 bases; bases with no gene match: 14. CDR1 and CDR2 (germline): SGHNT, YYREEE (reference sequence). CDR3 length: 17 amino acids. CDR3 region: CASSFNLRDRDLYEQYF. The CDR3 coding sequence is TGTGCCAGCAGCTTCAACCTGAGAGACAGGGACCTCTACGAGCAGTACTTC.

This chain links TRBV7-2 with TRBJ2-7; a weak D match, TRBD2 (6 bases). The V gene's germline CDR1 is SGHTA and CDR2 FQGNSA. Trimming shortened V by 5 bases and J by 0 bases, and 17 bases separated the two germline ends. This CDR3 spans 16 amino acids. CDR3 sequence reads: CASSRGSVGGSYEQYF. The CDR3 bases are TGTGCCAGCAGCCGGGGGTCGGTCGGGGGCTCCTACGAGCAGTACTTC.

The gene calls are TRBV5-4 and TRBJ2-5; TRBD1 agrees at 10 bases. This CDR3 comprises 16 residues. J gave up 7 bases and V 0 bases, and 9 bases lay outside the gene matches. Germline values: CDR1 SGHNT, CDR2 YYREEE (reference sequence). The CDR3 loop reads CASSLDPDRGRGTQYF. For the CDR3, the DNA is TGTGCCAGCAGCTTGGATCCTGACAGGGGGCGCGGGACCCAGTACTTC.

The J gene is TRBJ2-1, the V gene TRBV5-1; 8 bases agree with TRBD1. The CDR3 extends over 13 amino acids. Germline V lookup: CDR1 SGHRS, CDR2 YFSETQ. V was pared by 3 bases and J by 6 bases, with 2 bases of the junction left unmatched. The CDR3 loop is CASSSDRGNEQFF. As DNA, the CDR3 is TGCGCCAGCAGCTCCGACAGGGGCAATGAGCAGTTCTTC.

The chain carries TRBV5-1 and TRBJ2-1; a possible D gene is TRBD2 (5 bases). Germline V CDR1 and CDR2: SGHRS, YFSETQ. The CDR3 consists of 17 residues. V dropped 2 bases and J dropped 0 bases, with 15 bases sitting between them. CDR3 bases: TGCGCCAGCAGCTTTATGGGCTCAGGAGGCTCCTACAATGAGCAGTTCTTC. It encodes CASSFMGSGGSYNEQFF.

The rearrangement uses TRBV2 and TRBJ2-3; 7 bases agree with TRBD2. The J segment lost 1 base and the V segment lost 4 bases, leaving 8 bases of the junction unmatched. CDR1 is SNHLY, CDR2 FYNNEI, per germline. The CDR3 length is 16 residues. The CDR3 DNA reads as TGTGCCAGCAGTGGTGGAGGGCTAGCGGGCACAGATACGCAGTATTTT. Amino acid sequence: CASSGGGLAGTDTQYF.

The rearrangement joins TRBV10-1 to TRBJ2-1, with 8 bases fitting TRBD1. Germline loops: CDR1 WNHNN, CDR2 SYGVQD (reference sequence). This CDR3 has 17 residues. Losses at the gene ends were 0 bases for V and 8 bases for J; bases not matched to a gene: 12. The CDR3, as DNA: TGCGCCAGCAGTGAGTCTCCCGGACAGGGTAACCAGGATGAGCAGTTCTTC. Encoded protein: CASSESPGQGNQDEQFF.

The chain links TRBV4-2 to TRBJ2-7; 13 positions agree with TRBD2. V lost 4 bases and J lost 5; bases outside the gene matches: 11. The CDR3 sequence is 17 residues long. From germline, CDR1 is LGHNA and CDR2 YNFKEQ. The CDR3 DNA follows: TGTGCCAGCAGCCCTACGGAGGGACTAGCGGGACTCCACGAGCAGTACTTC. Translating gives CASSPTEGLAGLHEQYF.

The chain recombines TRBV6-2 or TRBV6-3 with TRBJ2-7, with 10 bases lining up with TRBD2. CDR3 length: 15 amino acids. The germline gives CDR1 MNHEY, CDR2 SVGEGT. V was clipped by 0 bases and J by 5 bases; unmatched bases: 4. CDR3: CASSYSASGSHEQYF. The CDR3 nucleotides are TGTGCCAGCAGTTACTCGGCTAGCGGGAGTCACGAGCAGTACTTC.

The CDR3 nucleotides read TGTGCCAGCAGCCAGACCGGGACAGGGCATGCACCCCTCCACTTT. It translates to CASSQTGTGHAPLHF. The V and J genes are TRBV3-1 (or the pseudogene TRBV3-2) and TRBJ1-6; TRBD1 matches at 9 bases. Germline V gives CDR1 LGHDT, CDR2 YNNKEL (reference sequence). V shed 3 bases and J 11 bases; nucleotides not matched to a gene: 8. The CDR3 extends over 15 amino acids.

This sequence joins TRBV7-2 and TRBJ2-7, with TRBD1 matching 7 bases. After removal of 5 bases from V and 2 bases from J, the junction contained 6 bases not matched to a gene. Germline assignment: CDR1 SGHTA and CDR2 FQGNSA. The CDR3 contains 14 residues. DNA for the CDR3: TGTGCCAGCAGCCGGGACAGCCTAGCCTACGAGCAGTACTTC. Translating it yields CASSRDSLAYEQYF.

The J gene is TRBJ2-2, the V gene TRBV29-1; 16 bases line up with TRBD2. The CDR3 loop spans 17 amino acids. The J segment lost 3 bases and the V segment lost 4 bases, leaving 5 bases of the junction unmatched. Germline CDR1 SQVTM, CDR2 ANQGSEA. As DNA, the CDR3 is TGCAGCGTTGCCGGGACTAGCGGGGGGGGACACACCGGGGAGCTGTTTTTT. Its protein product is CSVAGTSGGGHTGELFF.

The sample holds one count of this clone. V usage is TRBV18 and J usage is TRBJ2-7, with D possibly being TRBD2 (6 bases). The CDR3 is made up of 17 amino acids. The germline V and J ends were trimmed by 0 bases and 0 bases, with 15 bases remaining between them. Germline V lookup: CDR1 KGHSH, CDR2 LQKENI. CDR3 loop: CASSPPNRGLSSYEQYF. CDR3 nucleotide sequence: TGTGCCAGCTCACCACCTAATAGGGGACTGAGCTCCTACGAGCAGTACTTC.